This entry describes one T cell receptor (beta chain). This clonotype was observed a few times. What this receptor recognizes is not known. Base-call qualities are not available, and no considerably larger clone is one nucleotide away. The record originates from a study of T cell repertoires in cytomegalovirus infection (dated by TCRdb to about 2019). About the full investigation: Because public TCR beta signatures pointed to carriage of CMV infection together with the matching HLA type, the HLA type of each donor mattered for the analysis. Overall study results and their limits: The ex vivo response was dominated by HLA-C-restricted CMV-specific TCR beta clonotypes, which also provided the single most frequent clonotype in two of eight donors. Cumulative frequency of public TCR beta family members discriminated carriers of CMV infection plus the relevant HLA type in this cohort and an independent roughly 350-donor cohort.

The cysteine opens and the phenylalanine closes a CDR3 of 13 amino acids. Solely the CDR3 DNA is kept, with 39 bases framed from the first base. V is clipped by 5 bases and J by 6 bases, and the sequence between their germline boundaries is 11 bases long. TCRdb names Illumina HiSeq 1500 as the instrument used. TCRdb redid the processing of the public reads, applying fastp at Q25 and MiXCR, and retained in-frame beta chains. Rows with a matching CDR3 protein are joined into one entry that keeps the most common DNA and genes. The sample data list 680,000 or so distinct CDR3 sequences, and 35% of these were observed just once. More than 2.5% of the sample rests with the top ten.

Sequences were obtained from PBMCs. The sequence was obtained from a human donor in good health (CMV status not recorded). Some clones in this sample may be carry-over from other donors' samples. Recombination connected TRBV12-3 or TRBV12-4 to TRBJ2-4; no D gene can be assigned with confidence. In nucleotides, the sequence is TGTGCCAGCAGTCCCGGCGAGCCAAACATTCAGTACTTC. Its coded protein is CASSPGEPNIQYF.